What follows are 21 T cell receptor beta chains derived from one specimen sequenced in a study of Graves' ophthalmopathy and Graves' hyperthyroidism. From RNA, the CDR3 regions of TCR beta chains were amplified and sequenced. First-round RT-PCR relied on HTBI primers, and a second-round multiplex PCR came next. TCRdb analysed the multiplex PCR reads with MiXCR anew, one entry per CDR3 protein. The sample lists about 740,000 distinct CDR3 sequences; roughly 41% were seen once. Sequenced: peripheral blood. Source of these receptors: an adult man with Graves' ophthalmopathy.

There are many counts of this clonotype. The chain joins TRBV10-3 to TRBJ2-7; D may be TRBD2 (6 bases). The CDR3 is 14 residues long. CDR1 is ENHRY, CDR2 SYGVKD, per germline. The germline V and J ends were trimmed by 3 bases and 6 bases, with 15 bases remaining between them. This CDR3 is CAISEIGGTAEQYF. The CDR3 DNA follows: TGTGCCATCAGTGAAATCGGGGGTACGGCCGAGCAGTACTTC.

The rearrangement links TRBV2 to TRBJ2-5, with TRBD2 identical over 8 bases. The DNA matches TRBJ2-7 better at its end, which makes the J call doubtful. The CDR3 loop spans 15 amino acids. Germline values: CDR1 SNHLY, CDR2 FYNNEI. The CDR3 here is CASTPGGQGAYEQYF. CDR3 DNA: TGTGCCAGCACCCCGGGGGGGCAGGGAGCTTACGAGCAGTACTTC.

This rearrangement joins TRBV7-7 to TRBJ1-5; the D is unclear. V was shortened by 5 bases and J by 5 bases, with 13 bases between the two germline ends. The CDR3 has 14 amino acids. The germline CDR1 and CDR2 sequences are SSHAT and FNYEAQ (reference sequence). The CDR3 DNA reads TGTGCCAGCAGCGAGGGTCAGACCTATCAGCCCCAGCATTTT. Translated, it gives CASSEGQTYQPQHF.

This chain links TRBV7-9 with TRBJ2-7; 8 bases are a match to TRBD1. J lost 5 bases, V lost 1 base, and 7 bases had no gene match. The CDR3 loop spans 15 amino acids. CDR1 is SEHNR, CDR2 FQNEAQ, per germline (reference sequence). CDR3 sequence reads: CASSLVRQGLNEQYF. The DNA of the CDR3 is TGTGCCAGCAGCTTAGTTAGACAGGGGTTGAACGAGCAGTACTTC.

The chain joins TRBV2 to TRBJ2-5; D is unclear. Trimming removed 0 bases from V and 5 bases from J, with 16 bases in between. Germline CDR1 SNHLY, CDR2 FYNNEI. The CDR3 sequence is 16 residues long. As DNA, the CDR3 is TGTGCCAGCAGTGAAGCGTACGGTGTAGACGGGGAGACCCAGTACTTC. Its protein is CASSEAYGVDGETQYF.

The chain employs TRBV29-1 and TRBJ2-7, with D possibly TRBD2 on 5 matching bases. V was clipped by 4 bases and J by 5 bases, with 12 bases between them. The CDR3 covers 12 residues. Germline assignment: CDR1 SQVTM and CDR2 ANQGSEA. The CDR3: CSVASGFHEQYF. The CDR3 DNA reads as TGCAGCGTTGCGAGCGGATTCCACGAGCAGTACTTC.

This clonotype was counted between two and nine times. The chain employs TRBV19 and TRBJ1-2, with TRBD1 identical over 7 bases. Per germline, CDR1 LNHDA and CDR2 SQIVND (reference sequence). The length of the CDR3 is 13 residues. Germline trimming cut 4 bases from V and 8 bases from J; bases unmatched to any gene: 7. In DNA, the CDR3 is TGTGCCAGTAGTAACCGAAACAGGGGAGGCTACACCTTC. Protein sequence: CASSNRNRGGYTF.

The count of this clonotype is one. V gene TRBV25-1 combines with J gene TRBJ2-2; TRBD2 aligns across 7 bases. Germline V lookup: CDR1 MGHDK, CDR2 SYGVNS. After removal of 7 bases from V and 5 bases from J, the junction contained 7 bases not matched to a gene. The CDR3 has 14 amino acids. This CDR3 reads CASTILGGTGELFF. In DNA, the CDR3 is TGTGCCAGCACCATCCTGGGAGGGACCGGGGAGCTGTTTTTT.

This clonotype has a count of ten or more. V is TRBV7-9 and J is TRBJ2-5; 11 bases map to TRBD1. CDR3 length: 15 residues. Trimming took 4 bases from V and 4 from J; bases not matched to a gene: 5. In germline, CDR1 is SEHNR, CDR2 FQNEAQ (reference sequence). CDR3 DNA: TGTGCCAGCAGCTCGGGACAGGGGGTCGGAGAGACCCAGTACTTC. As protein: CASSSGQGVGETQYF.

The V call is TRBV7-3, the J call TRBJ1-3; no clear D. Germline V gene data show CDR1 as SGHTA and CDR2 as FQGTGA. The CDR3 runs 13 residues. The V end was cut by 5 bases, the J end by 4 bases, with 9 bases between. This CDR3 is CASSPVAGNTIYF. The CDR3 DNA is TGTGCCAGCAGCCCGGTGGCCGGAAACACCATATATTTT.

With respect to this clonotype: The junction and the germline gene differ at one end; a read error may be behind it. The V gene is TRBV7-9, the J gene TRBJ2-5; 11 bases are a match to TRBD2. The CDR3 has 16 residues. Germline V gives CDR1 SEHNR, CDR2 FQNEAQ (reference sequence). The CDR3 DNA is TGCGCCAGCAGCCATCCTAGCGGGGGGTACCAAGAGACCCAGTACTTC. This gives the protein CASSHPSGGYQETQYF.

The CDR3: CSAIFQGASYNSPLHF. The DNA for the CDR3 is TGCAGTGCTATTTTCCAGGGGGCTTCTTATAATTCACCCCTCCACTTT. The chain recombines TRBV20-1 with TRBJ1-6; 8 bases align to TRBD1. The CDR3 is 16 amino acids. Germline CDR1 is DFQATT and CDR2 is SNEGSKA (reference sequence). The J segment lost 4 bases and the V segment lost 4 bases, leaving 9 bases of the junction unmatched.

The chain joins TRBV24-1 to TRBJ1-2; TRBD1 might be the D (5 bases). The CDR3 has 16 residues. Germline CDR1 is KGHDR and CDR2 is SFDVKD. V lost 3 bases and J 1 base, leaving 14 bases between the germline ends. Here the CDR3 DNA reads TGTGCCACCAGTGATCCAGGTGGGGCTGATAACTATGGCTACACCTTC. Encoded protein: CATSDPGGADNYGYTF.

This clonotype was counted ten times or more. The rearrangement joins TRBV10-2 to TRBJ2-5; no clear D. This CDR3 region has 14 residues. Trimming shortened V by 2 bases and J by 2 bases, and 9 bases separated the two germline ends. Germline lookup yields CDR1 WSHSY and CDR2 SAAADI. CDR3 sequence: CASSENDQQETQYF. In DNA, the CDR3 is TGCGCCAGCAGTGAGAATGATCAACAAGAGACCCAGTACTTC.

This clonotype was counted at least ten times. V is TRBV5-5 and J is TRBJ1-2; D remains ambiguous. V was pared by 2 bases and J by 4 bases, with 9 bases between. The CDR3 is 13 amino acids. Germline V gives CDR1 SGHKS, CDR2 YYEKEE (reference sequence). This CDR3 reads CASSFGRSYGYTF. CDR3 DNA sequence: TGTGCCAGCAGCTTTGGCCGGTCCTATGGCTACACCTTC.

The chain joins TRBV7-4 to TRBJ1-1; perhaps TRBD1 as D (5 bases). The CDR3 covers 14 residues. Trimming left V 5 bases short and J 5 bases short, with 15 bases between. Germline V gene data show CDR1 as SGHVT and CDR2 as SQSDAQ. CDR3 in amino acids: CASSQVPGGTEAFF. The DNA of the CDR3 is TGTGCCAGCAGCCAAGTACCCGGGGGGACTGAAGCTTTCTTT.

The CDR3 sequence is CASSFQGTNTGELFF. In DNA form, the CDR3 reads TGTGCCAGCAGTTTCCAGGGCACGAACACCGGGGAGCTGTTTTTT. The genes are TRBV25-1 and TRBJ2-2, with D perhaps TRBD1 (5 bases). Germline loops: CDR1 MGHDK, CDR2 SYGVNS. The V gene lost 5 bases and the J gene lost 0 bases, with 10 bases spanning the gap. The CDR3 loop spans 15 amino acids.

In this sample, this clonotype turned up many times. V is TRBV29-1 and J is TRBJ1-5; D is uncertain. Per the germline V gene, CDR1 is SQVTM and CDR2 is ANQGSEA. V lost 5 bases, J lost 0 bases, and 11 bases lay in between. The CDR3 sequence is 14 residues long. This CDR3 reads CSVTSGDSNQPQHF. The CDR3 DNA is TGCAGCGTTACATCCGGGGATAGCAATCAGCCCCAGCATTTT.

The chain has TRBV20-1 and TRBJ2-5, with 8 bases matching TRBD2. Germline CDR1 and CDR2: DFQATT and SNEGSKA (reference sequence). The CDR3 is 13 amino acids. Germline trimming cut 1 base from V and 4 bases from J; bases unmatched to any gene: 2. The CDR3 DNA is TGCAGTGCTAGAGTCCGGGGGGGAGAGACCCAGTACTTC. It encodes CSARVRGGETQYF.

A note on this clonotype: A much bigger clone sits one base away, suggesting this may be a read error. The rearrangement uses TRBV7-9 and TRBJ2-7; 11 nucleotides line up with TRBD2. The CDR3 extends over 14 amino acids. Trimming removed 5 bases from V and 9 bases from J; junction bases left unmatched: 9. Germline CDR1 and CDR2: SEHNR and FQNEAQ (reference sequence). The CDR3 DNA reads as TGTGCCAGCAGCCCGCCGGGACTAGCGGACGGGCAGTACTTC. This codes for CASSPPGLADGQYF.

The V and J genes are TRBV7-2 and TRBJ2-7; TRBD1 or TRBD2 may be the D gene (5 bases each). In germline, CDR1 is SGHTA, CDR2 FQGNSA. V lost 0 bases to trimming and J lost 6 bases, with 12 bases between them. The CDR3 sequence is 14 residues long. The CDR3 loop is CASSLALGVAEQYF. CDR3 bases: TGTGCCAGCAGCTTAGCGCTGGGGGTGGCCGAGCAGTACTTC.